Here is one T cell receptor beta chain with its context. The germline gives CDR1 MNHEY, CDR2 SVGEGT. V shed 4 bases and J shed 12 bases, with 16 bases lying between them. The CDR3 loop spans 13 amino acids. The source of the sample is a study of blood T cell repertoires in COVID-19. About the study: Researchers got acute and convalescent COVID-19 samples from the United States, Italy and Spain.

Per the original methods: Estimates of nucleated cell counts were drawn from the amplification of reference gene primers. The repertoire was sequenced with immunoSEQ multiplex PCR; TCRdb's copy has only in-frame clones and lacks some. Clone size and the V and J calls come from that table; the DNA yielded D and trimming. The sample has more than 50,000 clones, more than 75% seen once. The chain recombines TRBV6-2 or TRBV6-3 with TRBJ2-4; possibly TRBD2 for D (7 bases). Sequenced input: peripheral blood. The sequence derives from a human donor in a cohort sampled during active COVID-19. In nucleotides, the CDR3 is TGTGCCAGCAGTTGGGGACCGGGGGGCGGTCAGTACTTC. Translation gives CASSWGPGGGQYF.